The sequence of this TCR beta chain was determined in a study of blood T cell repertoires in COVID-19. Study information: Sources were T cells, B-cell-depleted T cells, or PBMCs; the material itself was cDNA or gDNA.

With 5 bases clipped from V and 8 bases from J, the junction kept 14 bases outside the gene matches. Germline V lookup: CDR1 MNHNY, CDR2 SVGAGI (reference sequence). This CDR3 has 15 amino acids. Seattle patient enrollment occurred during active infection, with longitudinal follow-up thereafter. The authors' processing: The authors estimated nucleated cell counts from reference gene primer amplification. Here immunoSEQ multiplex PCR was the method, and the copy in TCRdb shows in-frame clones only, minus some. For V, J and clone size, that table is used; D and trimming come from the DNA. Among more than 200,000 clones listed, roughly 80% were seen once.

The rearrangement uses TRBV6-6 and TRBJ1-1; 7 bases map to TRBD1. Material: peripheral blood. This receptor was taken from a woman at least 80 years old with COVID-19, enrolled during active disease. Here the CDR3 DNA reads TGTGCCAGCAGTCACGCCGGGACAGCTTCACTGGAAGCTTTCTTT. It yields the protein CASSHAGTASLEAFF.